Following are 20 T cell receptor beta chains from one sample sequenced in a study of beta chain features in type 1 diabetes. The whole isolated RNA underwent reverse transcription, so sequencing captured expressed TCRB transcripts. Profiled with immunoSEQ multiplex PCR; TCRdb holds only in-frame clones, not every one. The sample contains around 430,000 clones, about 29% of which appear only once. Specimen: naive CD4+ T cells from blood. The receptors originated from a man between 18 and 35 years old in good health.

This sequence joins TRBV28 and TRBJ2-5; no clear D gene. V lost 2 bases to trimming and J lost 9 bases, with 10 bases between them. Germline-derived CDR1 and CDR2 are MDHEN and SYDVKM. The CDR3 spans 12 residues. For the CDR3, the DNA is TGTGCCAGCAGTTTAGCCCCATTGGCCCAGTACTTC. Translating it yields CASSLAPLAQYF.

The CDR3 DNA is TGTGCCAGCAGATTTAGCGGGACCGGGGCGCAGTATTTT. This translates into CASRFSGTGAQYF. The chain has TRBV7-9 and TRBJ2-3, with 8 bases matching TRBD2. Losses at the gene ends were 6 bases for V and 10 bases for J; bases not matched to a gene: 9. This CDR3 is built from 13 residues. The germline V gene encodes CDR1 SEHNR and CDR2 FQNEAQ (reference sequence).

The CDR3 DNA reads TGTGCCAGCAGCGTAGGGGCTGGCGGGAGTCATCCTTACAATGAGCAGTTCTTC. Protein sequence: CASSVGAGGSHPYNEQFF. The rearrangement links TRBV9 to TRBJ2-1; 7 bases are a match to TRBD2. With 0 bases clipped from V and 4 bases from J, the junction kept 13 bases outside the gene matches. The CDR3 totals 18 residues. Looked up from germline, CDR1 is SGDLS and CDR2 is YYNGEE.

V usage is TRBV29-1 and J usage is TRBJ1-2; tentatively, D is TRBD1 (5 bases). Between the trimmed V and J ends, which lost 7 bases and 8 bases, there was a span of 23 bases. Germline V CDR1 and CDR2: SQVTM, ANQGSEA. The length of the CDR3 is 14 residues. The chain's CDR3 is CSGVPDGGHGGYTF. CDR3 DNA: TGCAGCGGTGTGCCGGACGGAGGACATGGGGGCTACACCTTC. Filled out from reference TRBV29-1 and TRBJ1-2, the complete variable domain reads SAVISQKPSRDICQRGTSLTIQCQVDSQVTMMFWYRQQPGQSLTLIATANQGSEATYESGFVIDKFPISRPNLTFSTLTVSNMSPEDSSIYLCSGVPDGGHGGYTFGSGTRLTVV.

In this sample, this clone turned up once. The chain joins TRBV4-3 to TRBJ2-2; D call uncertain. Trimming pared 1 base from V and 1 base from J, leaving 4 bases between. Germline CDR1 and CDR2: LGHNA and YSLEER. The CDR3 contains 14 residues. CDR3 region: CASSQVRNTGELFF. DNA for the CDR3: TGCGCCAGCAGCCAAGTGAGGAACACCGGGGAGCTGTTTTTT.

The rearrangement uses TRBV18 and TRBJ2-7; D possibly corresponds to TRBD2 (6 bases). The CDR3 runs to 14 residues. CDR1 is KGHSH, CDR2 LQKENI, per germline. The ends were cut back, 3 bases at V and 4 bases at J, with 13 bases in the middle. CDR3 in amino acids: CASSPTEGNYEQYF. Written as DNA, the CDR3 is TGTGCCAGCTCACCTACGGAGGGGAATTACGAGCAGTACTTC.

This clone showed up just a few times. This chain joins TRBV29-1 and TRBJ2-7; 7 bases map to TRBD1. Germline assignment: CDR1 SQVTM and CDR2 ANQGSEA. V was pared by 3 bases and J by 0 bases, with 5 bases of the junction left unmatched. CDR3 length: 14 residues. The CDR3 protein is CSVDAGTDSYEQYF. The DNA for the CDR3 is TGCAGCGTTGACGCCGGGACAGACTCCTACGAGCAGTACTTC.

The chain combines TRBV27 with TRBJ2-5; perhaps TRBD2 as D (6 bases). V shed 4 bases and J shed 0 bases, with 15 bases lying between them. CDR3 size: 16 residues. Germline V gene lookup returns CDR1 MNHEY and CDR2 SMNVEV (reference sequence). Here the CDR3 DNA reads TGTGCCAGCAGTTCCCGGACTACCGGGGACCAAGAGACCCAGTACTTC. Protein: CASSSRTTGDQETQYF.

The chain has TRBV6-1 and TRBJ2-7, with TRBD2 matching over 8 bases. The CDR3 is 13 amino acids. The V gene's germline CDR1 is MNHNS and CDR2 SASEGT. With V trimmed by 7 bases and J by 5 bases, 7 bases remained unmatched. In DNA form, the CDR3 reads TGTGCCAGCACTCACCGGACTAGCCACGAGCAGTACTTC. Its protein is CASTHRTSHEQYF.

V gene TRBV6-5 combines with J gene TRBJ2-7, with 8 bases that match TRBD1. The CDR3 length is 14 residues. J was trimmed by 3 bases and V by 5 bases; bases with no gene match: 6. Germline V CDR1 and CDR2: MNHEY, SVGAGI. This CDR3 reads CASSPPGQGYEQYF. The CDR3 DNA reads TGTGCCAGCAGTCCTCCAGGACAGGGCTACGAGCAGTACTTC.

This sequence joins TRBV5-1 and TRBJ2-1; 8 nucleotides line up with TRBD2. In germline, CDR1 is SGHRS, CDR2 YFSETQ. The trim removed 3 bases at V and 5 bases at J, leaving 7 bases unmatched. The CDR3 covers 15 residues. The CDR3: CASSSPGLVNNEQFF. CDR3 bases: TGCGCCAGCAGCTCCCCGGGACTAGTGAACAATGAGCAGTTCTTC. Together with reference TRBV5-1 and TRBJ2-1, the CDR3 gives the full variable domain: KAGVTQTPRYLIKTRGQQVTLSCSPISGHRSVSWYQQTPGQGLQFLFEYFSETQRNKGNFPGRFSGRQFSNSRSEMNVSTLELGDSALYLCASSSPGLVNNEQFFGPGTRLTVL.

This clone turned up a few times. This chain links TRBV5-1 with TRBJ2-7; D gene ambiguous. V was clipped by 0 bases and J by 5 bases, with 15 bases between them. The CDR3 has 15 amino acids. Germline lookup yields CDR1 SGHRS and CDR2 YFSETQ. In DNA, the CDR3 is TGCGCCAGCAGCTTGGGCAGGTCCCCTCAGGACGAGCAGTACTTC. Translation gives CASSLGRSPQDEQYF.

This clone was picked up a small number of times. V usage is TRBV13 and J usage is TRBJ2-2; the D gene is possibly TRBD2 (6 bases). Germline assignment: CDR1 PRHDT and CDR2 FYEKMQ (reference sequence). V shed 0 bases and J shed 7 bases, with 18 bases lying between them. The CDR3 has 17 amino acids. The CDR3 sequence is CASSLGRGSGEVGELFF. CDR3 coding DNA: TGTGCCAGCAGCTTAGGCCGTGGTAGCGGAGAGGTCGGGGAGCTGTTTTTT.

Points on this clone: The sample contains more than one DNA sequence encoding this CDR3. This chain connects TRBV29-1 to TRBJ2-5; the D call may be TRBD1 or TRBD2 (7 bases each). Trimming took off 6 bases at V and 6 bases at J, with 14 bases between the two ends. Per the germline V gene, CDR1 is SQVTM and CDR2 is ANQGSEA. The CDR3 contains 12 residues. This CDR3 reads CSVSQGGKTQYF. Written as DNA, the CDR3 is TGCAGCGTCTCCCAGGGGGGGAAGACCCAGTACTTC.

The rearrangement joins TRBV4-3 to TRBJ2-3; D is perhaps TRBD2 (6 bases). The length of the CDR3 is 14 residues. Trimming shortened V by 1 base and J by 11 bases, and 16 bases separated the two germline ends. CDR1 and CDR2 from the germline V gene are LGHNA and YSLEER. CDR3 in amino acids: CASSQGTGVNEQYF. For the CDR3, the DNA is TGCGCCAGCAGCCAAGGGACGGGAGTCAATGAGCAGTATTTT.

The chain couples TRBV10-3 to TRBJ1-2; 8 nucleotides match TRBD1. Unmatched junction bases numbered 12, after V lost 7 bases and J lost 8 bases. The length of the CDR3 is 14 residues. Per the germline V gene, CDR1 is ENHRY and CDR2 is SYGVKD. The CDR3 DNA follows: TGTGCCATCACCCCAGGGGGCATTGGGGGAGGCTACACCTTC. It is translated as CAITPGGIGGGYTF.

This clone was counted a few times. CDR3 protein: CASSTTGTGITEAFF. The CDR3 bases are TGCGCCAGCAGCACGACCGGGACAGGGATCACTGAAGCTTTCTTT. The V call is TRBV5-1, the J call TRBJ1-1, with TRBD1 matching over 9 bases. Germline CDR1 and CDR2: SGHRS and YFSETQ. The trim removed 4 bases at V and 4 bases at J, leaving 8 bases unmatched. The CDR3 spans 15 residues.

This clone was counted a single time. The rearrangement joins TRBV7-9 to TRBJ2-3, with TRBD1 matching 10 bases. V lost 1 base, J lost 7 bases, and 2 bases stayed unmatched. The CDR3 runs 14 residues. In germline, CDR1 is SEHNR, CDR2 FQNEAQ (reference sequence). The CDR3 bases are TGTGCCAGCAGCTTAGGACAGGGGGCCAATACGCAGTATTTT. Protein product: CASSLGQGANTQYF.

This clone appeared a few times. The gene calls are TRBV10-3 and TRBJ2-2, with 7 nucleotides matching TRBD1. Trimming took 6 bases from V and 4 from J; bases not matched to a gene: 14. CDR1 is ENHRY, CDR2 SYGVKD, per germline. The CDR3 is 17 residues long. The CDR3 protein is CAIRTWTGTDLTGELFF. The CDR3 DNA follows: TGTGCCATCAGGACTTGGACCGGGACAGATCTCACCGGGGAGCTGTTTTTT.

This clone was counted a few times. This chain links TRBV30 with TRBJ2-6; D gene unclear. Deletions cut 8 bases from V and 1 base from J, with 12 bases between. The CDR3 contains 14 residues. CDR1 and CDR2 from the germline V gene are GTSNPN and SVGIG (reference sequence). The chain's CDR3 is CAHRRLSGANVLTF. The CDR3 DNA is TGTGCCCACCGACGGCTATCTGGGGCCAACGTCCTGACTTTC.